This is a list of T cell receptor beta chains from one sample in a study. MiXCR was run by TCRdb on the 5' RACE reads, yielding one entry per CDR3 protein. Here the sample spans some 8,700 distinct CDR3 sequences, under 35% being singletons. The sample comprised naive CD4+ T cells sorted from a lymph node. These TCRs come from a female donor with breast cancer. Each CDR3 is given without its conserved first and last residue. Fields, in order: clone size, J gene, V gene, CDR3 protein. Part of the rows lack a size; the others show once, few, many or a class for expanded clones.

size: many; J: TRBJ2-5; V: TRBV11-2; CDR3: ASSRNPESSTQY
size: medium-sized; J: TRBJ2-7; V: TRBV7-2; CDR3: ASSNSPGYEQY
size: many; J: TRBJ2-4; V: TRBV6-1; CDR3: ASSGELGLGQY
size: NA; J: TRBJ2-2; V: TRBV20-1; CDR3: STSAAGVTGELF
size: NA; J: TRBJ2-1; V: TRBV5-4; CDR3: ASSLAPTSGTYNEQF
size: medium-sized; J: TRBJ2-1; V: TRBV6-5; CDR3: ASSLRDRAPHAQF
size: many; J: TRBJ2-3; V: TRBV12-3/TRBV12-4; CDR3: ASSLGLTDTQY
size: medium-sized; J: TRBJ2-1; V: TRBV5-1; CDR3: ASTPAGAGPYNEQF
size: NA; J: TRBJ2-7; V: TRBV20-1; CDR3: SARLADYSYEQY
size: medium-sized; J: TRBJ1-1; V: TRBV5-1; CDR3: ASSLADGDIEAF
size: NA; J: TRBJ1-2; V: TRBV28; CDR3: ASRTDRVRGYT
size: medium-sized; J: TRBJ1-6; V: TRBV6-4; CDR3: ASSRDRVESPLH
size: NA; J: TRBJ2-7; V: TRBV5-1; CDR3: ASSLVDSFYEQY
size: many; J: TRBJ2-7; V: TRBV20-1; CDR3: SATQSYEQY
size: medium-sized; J: TRBJ2-1; V: TRBV29-1; CDR3: SVGGLAVGEQF
size: medium-sized; J: TRBJ2-1; V: TRBV3-1; CDR3: ASSQDPAGLEEF
size: medium-sized; J: TRBJ2-7; V: TRBV25-1; CDR3: ASRPPGQGSEQY
size: medium-sized; J: TRBJ2-2; V: TRBV20-1; CDR3: SASVAGVTGELF
size: many; J: TRBJ1-1; V: TRBV12-3/TRBV12-4; CDR3: ASSRFGQGANTEAF
size: medium-sized; J: TRBJ1-6; V: TRBV12-3/TRBV12-4; CDR3: ASTRTFYNSPLH
size: many; J: TRBJ2-1; V: TRBV5-4; CDR3: ASSLRDRGPNEQF
size: NA; J: TRBJ2-3; V: TRBV28; CDR3: ASSWVVPSGWRNTQY
size: NA; J: TRBJ2-5; V: TRBV7-9; CDR3: ASSRPGTGDLGQY
size: medium-sized; J: TRBJ2-1; V: TRBV20-1; CDR3: SARTSGSHNEQF
size: once; J: TRBJ2-1; V: TRBV5-1; CDR3: AGSTKRDPYNEQF
size: many; J: TRBJ2-7; V: TRBV28; CDR3: ASSFRDRFIGGQY
size: many; J: TRBJ1-6; V: TRBV2; CDR3: ASGNSPLH
size: medium-sized; J: TRBJ1-1; V: TRBV7-8; CDR3: ASSLSGDTEAF
size: medium-sized; J: TRBJ1-1; V: TRBV29-1; CDR3: SVEVLMNTEAF
size: NA; J: TRBJ2-2; V: TRBV20-1; CDR3: SASRTGPGELF
size: many; J: TRBJ1-1; V: TRBV5-1; CDR3: ASSWTGQANTEAF
size: many; J: TRBJ1-1; V: TRBV15; CDR3: ATSRGDRGIFTEAF
size: many; J: TRBJ1-1; V: TRBV6-5; CDR3: ASSTGVGIDTEAF
size: many; J: TRBJ2-5; V: TRBV5-1; CDR3: ASSLSGGAETQY
size: large; J: TRBJ2-3; V: TRBV28; CDR3: ASSPFLRGSTDTQY
size: NA; J: TRBJ1-5; V: TRBV20-1; CDR3: SARDLRGLNQPQH
size: large; J: TRBJ2-5; V: TRBV10-3; CDR3: AISEEKGYQETQY
size: once; J: TRBJ1-3; V: TRBV19; CDR3: ASSTRQGLYENTIY
size: once; J: TRBJ2-1; V: TRBV21-1; CDR3: ASSEERAGRDEQF
size: few; J: TRBJ2-1; V: TRBV15; CDR3: ATSREKPGQGVNEQF
size: many; J: TRBJ2-1; V: TRBV2; CDR3: ASSALRGGSSYNEQF
size: medium-sized; J: TRBJ2-7; V: TRBV21-1; CDR3: ASSKMGSPSSYEQY
size: medium-sized; J: TRBJ2-4; V: TRBV6-5; CDR3: ASSSDRGKNIQY
size: few; J: TRBJ1-3; V: TRBV19; CDR3: ASSTLDSPRRTIY
size: many; J: TRBJ2-7; V: TRBV4-1; CDR3: ASSQGGVGVSYEQY
size: many; J: TRBJ2-3; V: TRBV20-1; CDR3: SAQSPQTGYTDTQY
size: medium-sized; J: TRBJ1-2; V: TRBV5-1; CDR3: ASRSPRTEGVSYGYT
size: NA; J: TRBJ1-3; V: TRBV2; CDR3: ASSEPRAGNTIH
size: NA; J: TRBJ2-2; V: TRBV20-1; CDR3: SARDSRRTGSTGELF
size: NA; J: TRBJ2-1; V: TRBV28; CDR3: GTTSGRAYNEQL
size: medium-sized; J: TRBJ2-3; V: TRBV5-1; CDR3: ASSTGDTDTQY
size: once; J: TRBJ2-3; V: TRBV11-2; CDR3: ASSLRTSSPSTDTQY